This TCR beta chain was identified during a study of blood T cell repertoires in COVID-19. V gave up 5 bases and J gave up 4 bases; unmatched junction bases: 6. This CDR3 has 14 residues. In germline, CDR1 is MNHEY, CDR2 SVGAGI. This clone was seen just once. The assay was immunoSEQ multiplex PCR, and TCRdb's table has in-frame clones only and misses some. The data show some 360,000 clones, with approximately 89% seen just once and roughly 3.9% held by the top ten. This chain connects TRBV6-5 to TRBJ1-2; 8 bases align to TRBD1. What was sequenced was peripheral blood. The receptor was derived from a woman in her sixties with COVID-19, enrolled during active disease. CDR3 DNA sequence: TGTGCCAGCAGTAGGGACAGGCTTGGCTATGGCTACACCTTC. Translated, it gives CASSRDRLGYGYTF.